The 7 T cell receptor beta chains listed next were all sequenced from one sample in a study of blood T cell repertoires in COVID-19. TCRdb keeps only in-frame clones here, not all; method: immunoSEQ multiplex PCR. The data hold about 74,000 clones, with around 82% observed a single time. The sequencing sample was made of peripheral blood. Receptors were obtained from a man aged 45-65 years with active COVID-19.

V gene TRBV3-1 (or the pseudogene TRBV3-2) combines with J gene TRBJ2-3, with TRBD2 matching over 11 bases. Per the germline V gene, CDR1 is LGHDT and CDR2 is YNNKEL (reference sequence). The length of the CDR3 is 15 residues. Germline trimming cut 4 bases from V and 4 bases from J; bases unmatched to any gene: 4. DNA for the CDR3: TGTGCCAGCAGCCGGACTAGCGGGTACGCAGATACGCAGTATTTT. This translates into CASSRTSGYADTQYF.

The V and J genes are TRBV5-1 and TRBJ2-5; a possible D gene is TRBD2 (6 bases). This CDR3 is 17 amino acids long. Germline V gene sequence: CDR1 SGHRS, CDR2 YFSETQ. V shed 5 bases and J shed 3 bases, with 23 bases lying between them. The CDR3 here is CASSYFRELGPKETQYF. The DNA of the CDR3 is TGCGCCAGCAGTTATTTCCGGGAGCTCGGCCCCAAAGAGACCCAGTACTTC.

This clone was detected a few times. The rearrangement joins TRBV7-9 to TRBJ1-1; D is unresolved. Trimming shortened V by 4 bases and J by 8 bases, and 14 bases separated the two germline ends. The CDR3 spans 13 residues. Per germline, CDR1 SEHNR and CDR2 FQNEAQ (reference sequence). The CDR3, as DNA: TGTGCCAGCAGCTCAACCCGGGGATCCGAAGCTTTCTTT. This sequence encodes CASSSTRGSEAFF.

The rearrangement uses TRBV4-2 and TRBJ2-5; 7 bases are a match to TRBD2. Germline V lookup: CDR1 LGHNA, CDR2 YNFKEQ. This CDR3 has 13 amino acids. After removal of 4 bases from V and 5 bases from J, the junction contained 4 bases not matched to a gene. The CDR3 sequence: CASSRGGRETQYF. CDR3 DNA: TGTGCCAGCAGCCGGGGGGGGAGGGAGACCCAGTACTTC.

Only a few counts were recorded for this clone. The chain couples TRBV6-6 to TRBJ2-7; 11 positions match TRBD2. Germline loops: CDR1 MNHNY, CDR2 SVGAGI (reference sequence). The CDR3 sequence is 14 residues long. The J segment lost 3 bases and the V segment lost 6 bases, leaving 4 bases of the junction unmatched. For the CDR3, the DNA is TGTGCCAGCAGGCCCGGACTAGCGGGCTACGAGCAGTACTTC. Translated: CASRPGLAGYEQYF.

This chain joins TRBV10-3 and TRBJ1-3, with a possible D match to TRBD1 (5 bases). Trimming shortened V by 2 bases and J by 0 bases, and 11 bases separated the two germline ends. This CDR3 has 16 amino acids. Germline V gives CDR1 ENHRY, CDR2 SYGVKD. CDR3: CAISEGNRISGNTIYF. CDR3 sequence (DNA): TGTGCCATCAGTGAGGGAAACAGGATCTCTGGAAACACCATATATTTT.

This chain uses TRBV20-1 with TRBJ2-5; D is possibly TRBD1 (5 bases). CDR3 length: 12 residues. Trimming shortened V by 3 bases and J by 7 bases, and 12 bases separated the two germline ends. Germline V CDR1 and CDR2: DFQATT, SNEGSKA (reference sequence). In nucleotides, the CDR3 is TGCAGTGCTAGTTACAACCAGGGGACCCAGTACTTC. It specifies CSASYNQGTQYF.